Presented here are 4 T cell receptor beta chains from one specimen sequenced in a study of cytomegalovirus exposure and HLA in healthy donors. This PCR relied on a set of 60 Vbeta primers and 13 Jbeta primers. Libraries were prepared by immunoSEQ multiplex PCR; TCRdb keeps only in-frame clonotypes and omits some of them. The table shows roughly 280,000 clones, with around two thirds occurring only once. Sequenced input: PBMCs. Receptor source: a female donor in good health and CMV-seronegative.

This clone occurred once. The rearrangement links TRBV19 to TRBJ1-5; 8 bases map to TRBD1. This CDR3 is 15 amino acids long. Trimming removed 3 bases from V and 6 bases from J; junction bases left unmatched: 7. Germline V gives CDR1 LNHDA, CDR2 SQIVND (reference sequence). CDR3 sequence reads: CASSIQDRAGQPQHF. The DNA of the CDR3 is TGTGCCAGTAGTATCCAGGACAGGGCAGGTCAGCCCCAGCATTTT.

The chain links TRBV11-3 to TRBJ1-1, with D tentatively TRBD1 (5 bases). This CDR3 comprises 14 residues. Trimming pared 6 bases from V and 2 bases from J, leaving 13 bases between. Germline CDR1 is SGHNT and CDR2 is YENEEA. In DNA, the CDR3 is TGTGCCAGCAGGTACTCTCAGGGTAACACTGAAGCTTTCTTT. Translated: CASRYSQGNTEAFF.

This chain uses TRBV28 with TRBJ2-2; the match to TRBD2 covers 7 bases. J was trimmed by 4 bases and V by 6 bases; bases with no gene match: 5. CDR3 length equals 14 residues. Per germline, CDR1 MDHEN and CDR2 SYDVKM. CDR3 residues: CASRPGGTTGELFF. In DNA form, the CDR3 reads TGTGCCAGCAGGCCGGGGGGAACCACCGGGGAGCTGTTTTTT.

This clone was detected only a few times. The chain combines TRBV5-6 with TRBJ2-7; D not certain. Germline V gives CDR1 SGHDT, CDR2 YYEEEE. V lost 1 base, J lost 3 bases, and 8 bases lay in between. This CDR3 contains 13 residues. CDR3 nucleotide sequence: TGTGCCAGCAGCTTGCGGCAGGACTACGAGCAGTACTTC. It translates to CASSLRQDYEQYF.